What follows is one TCR beta chain and its context. The antigen it binds to is not known. No much larger clonotype is one base removed from it; base qualities were not supplied. The protocol used for the library was the immunoSEQ multiplex PCR assay. As stored in TCRdb, this immuneACCESS dataset retains in-frame rearrangements with V and J assigned. A fraction of the clones does not appear; measured against another copy, unresolved V genes explain less than half of the discrepancy, and the remainder lacks a known reason. This sample comprises over 200,000 clones, roughly four fifths of them detected only once. 13% of the sample is taken by the ten largest. These data originate in a study of control samples from healthy donors and cancer patients (dated by TCRdb to about 2020). Sequenced sample: PBMCs. This TCR was sampled from a woman aged 55-69 years with lung cancer.

The CDR3 protein sequence reads: CAISGLGQSNSPLHF. At the DNA level, the sequence is TGTGCCATCAGTGGTTTAGGACAGAGTAATTCACCCCTCCACTTT. In this chain, TRBV10-3 is recombined with TRBJ1-6, and possibly TRBD1, on 6 matching bases. The germline V gene encodes CDR1 ENHRY and CDR2 SYGVKD. Trimming at the junction amounts to 4 bases on V and 6 bases on J, and the germline ends lie 13 bases apart. The CDR3 runs 15 residues from the cysteine to the phenylalanine. The CDR3 DNA has 45 bases and is translated from base 1.